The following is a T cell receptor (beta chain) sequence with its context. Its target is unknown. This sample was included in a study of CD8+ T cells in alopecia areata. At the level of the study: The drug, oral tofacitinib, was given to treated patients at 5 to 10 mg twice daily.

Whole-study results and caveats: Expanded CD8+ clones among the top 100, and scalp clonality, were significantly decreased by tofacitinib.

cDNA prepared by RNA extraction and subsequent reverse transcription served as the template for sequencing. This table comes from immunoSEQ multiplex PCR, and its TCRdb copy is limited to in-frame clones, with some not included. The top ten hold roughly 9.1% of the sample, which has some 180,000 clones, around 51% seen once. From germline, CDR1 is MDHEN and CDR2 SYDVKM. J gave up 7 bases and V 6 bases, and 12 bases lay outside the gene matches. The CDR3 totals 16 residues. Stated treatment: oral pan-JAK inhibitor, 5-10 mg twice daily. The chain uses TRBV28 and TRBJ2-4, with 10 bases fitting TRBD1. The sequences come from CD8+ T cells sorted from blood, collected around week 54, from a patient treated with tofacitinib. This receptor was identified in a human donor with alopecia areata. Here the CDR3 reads CASRHQEPGQGNIQYF. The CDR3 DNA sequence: TGTGCCAGCAGACACCAAGAACCGGGACAGGGGAACATTCAGTACTTC.